Shown below are 30 T cell receptor beta chains from a single sample sequenced in a study of blood T cell repertoires in COVID-19. Produced via immunoSEQ multiplex PCR; TCRdb's table is partial and in-frame only. In the table there are 34,000 or so clones, roughly nine tenths of which are singletons. The sample taken for sequencing was peripheral blood. These receptor sequences come from a man aged 55-75 years with active or convalescent COVID-19.

The chain links TRBV7-2 to TRBJ1-1; a weak D match, TRBD1 (5 bases). Germline values: CDR1 SGHTA, CDR2 FQGNSA. Trimming cost V 3 bases and J 0 bases, with 11 bases left between them. This CDR3 region has 15 residues. The CDR3 region is CASSLVKGMNTEAFF. The CDR3 bases are TGTGCCAGCAGCTTGGTTAAGGGGATGAACACTGAAGCTTTCTTT.

The genes are TRBV9 and TRBJ1-4; 7 positions match TRBD1. V dropped 2 bases and J dropped 7; count of bases not matched to a gene: 8. Per germline, CDR1 SGDLS and CDR2 YYNGEE. CDR3 length: 15 residues. The DNA of the CDR3 is TGTGCCAGCAGCGTGAGGGGGCTCAACTCTGAAAAACTGTTTTTT. It translates to CASSVRGLNSEKLFF.

The table lists this clone with a few counts. The chain combines TRBV18 with TRBJ2-7, with 10 positions matching TRBD2. After removal of 0 bases from V and 4 bases from J, the junction contained 6 bases not matched to a gene. Per the germline V gene, CDR1 is KGHSH and CDR2 is LQKENI. This CDR3 is built from 16 residues. This CDR3 reads CASSPPGASGRYEQYF. Here the CDR3 DNA reads TGTGCCAGCTCACCACCTGGGGCTAGCGGGAGATACGAGCAGTACTTC. The complete variable domain, with remaining parts taken from reference TRBV18 and TRBJ2-7, reads NAGVMQNPRHLVRRRGQEARLRCSPMKGHSHVYWYRQLPEEGLKFMVYLQKENIIDESGMPKERFSAEFPKEGPSILRIQQVVRGDSAAYFCASSPPGASGRYEQYFGPGTRLTVT.

The CDR3 sequence: CASSWDRGDYGYTF. CDR3 bases: TGTGCCAGCAGCTGGGACAGGGGGGACTATGGCTACACCTTC. The chain is built from TRBV7-8 and TRBJ1-2, with 11 nucleotides matching TRBD1. Germline trimming cut 4 bases from V and 3 bases from J; bases unmatched to any gene: 1. CDR3 length: 14 amino acids. The germline V gene has CDR1 SGHVS and CDR2 FQNEAQ.

CDR3 in DNA: TGTGCCAGCAGCTCCTCAAGGGGTGAGCAGTTCTTC. This gives the protein CASSSSRGEQFF. The gene calls are TRBV9 and TRBJ2-1; TRBD1 is a possible D gene (5 bases). The CDR3 extends over 12 amino acids. Germline V CDR1 and CDR2: SGDLS, YYNGEE. V was clipped by 4 bases and J by 9 bases, with 11 bases between them.

This rearrangement joins TRBV3-1 (or the pseudogene TRBV3-2) to TRBJ1-5; D might be TRBD1 (5 bases). The CDR3 is 14 amino acids. Per germline, CDR1 LGHDT and CDR2 YNNKEL (reference sequence). The germline V and J ends were trimmed by 3 bases and 6 bases, with 12 bases remaining between them. This CDR3 is CASSQGGLGQPQHF. DNA for the CDR3: TGTGCCAGCAGCCAGGGGGGATTGGGTCAGCCCCAGCATTTT.

This rearrangement joins TRBV7-8 to TRBJ1-5; 12 bases line up with TRBD1. CDR3 length equals 15 residues. Germline V gives CDR1 SGHVS, CDR2 FQNEAQ. Germline trimming cut 5 bases from V and 7 bases from J; bases unmatched to any gene: 6. The CDR3 protein is CASSPGQGARQPQHF. The CDR3 DNA reads TGTGCCAGCAGCCCGGGACAGGGGGCAAGGCAGCCCCAGCATTTT.

This rearrangement joins TRBV7-3 to TRBJ1-6; 7 nucleotides agree with TRBD1. Germline V gives CDR1 SGHTA, CDR2 FQGTGA. The V and J ends lost 4 bases and 4 bases, in that order; junction bases with no gene match: 4. The CDR3 loop spans 15 amino acids. Here the CDR3 reads CASSSTTGYNSPLHF. The CDR3 coding sequence is TGTGCCAGCAGCTCCACGACAGGGTATAATTCACCCCTCCACTTT.

The CDR3 DNA follows: TGTGCCAGCTCACCACCCACAGGGCTTTCAAACACCATATATTTT. It codes for CASSPPTGLSNTIYF. V and J are TRBV18 and TRBJ1-3; maybe TRBD1 (6 bases). CDR3 size: 15 residues. Germline V gives CDR1 KGHSH, CDR2 LQKENI. Trimming left V 0 bases short and J 6 bases short, with 12 bases between.

V usage is TRBV5-6 and J usage is TRBJ1-4; D is undetermined. Germline V gene lookup returns CDR1 SGHDT and CDR2 YYEEEE. V was trimmed by 4 bases and J by 3 bases, leaving 10 bases between them. This CDR3 has 14 residues. In nucleotides, the CDR3 is TGTGCCAGCAGCCGCGGGATTTCTAATGAAAAACTGTTTTTT. Encoded protein: CASSRGISNEKLFF.

The genes are TRBV28 and TRBJ1-2; no clear D. The V end was cut by 5 bases, the J end by 7 bases, with 11 bases between. The CDR3 totals 12 residues. Germline assignment: CDR1 MDHEN and CDR2 SYDVKM. CDR3 DNA: TGTGCCAGCAGTATCGGGATTCTTGGCTACACCTTC. The encoded protein is CASSIGILGYTF.

V is TRBV9 and J is TRBJ1-4; D is ambiguous. CDR1 is SGDLS and CDR2 is YYNGEE in the germline V gene. The CDR3 is 14 residues long. V lost 2 bases and J 0 bases, leaving 5 bases between the germline ends. CDR3 in amino acids: CASSVKPTNEKLFF. The DNA of the CDR3 is TGTGCCAGCAGCGTGAAGCCAACTAATGAAAAACTGTTTTTT.

The chain has TRBV5-1 and TRBJ1-1; no clear D. Germline V CDR1 and CDR2: SGHRS, YFSETQ. This CDR3 comprises 13 residues. Trimming took off 4 bases at V and 3 bases at J, with 10 bases between the two ends. CDR3: CASSAPADTEAFF. The CDR3 DNA is TGCGCCAGCAGCGCCCCCGCGGACACTGAAGCTTTCTTT.

About this clone itself: The junction and the germline gene differ at one end; a read error may be behind it. The rearrangement joins TRBV7-7 to TRBJ2-3, with 12 positions matching TRBD2. Germline-derived CDR1 and CDR2 are SSHAT and FNYEAQ (reference sequence). This CDR3 contains 17 residues. The CDR3 DNA reads as TGTGCTAGCAGCAAGGGACTAGCGGGCTTAAGCACAGATACGCAGTATTTT. Its translation is CASSKGLAGLSTDTQYF.

The genes are TRBV6-4 and TRBJ2-3; D is perhaps TRBD1 (6 bases). Trimming removed 6 bases from V and 3 bases from J, with 13 bases in between. This CDR3 is built from 14 residues. In germline, CDR1 is MRHNA, CDR2 SNTAGT. The CDR3 is CASSSTGFTDTQYF. CDR3 DNA sequence: TGTGCCAGCAGCTCTACAGGGTTTACAGATACGCAGTATTTT.

This clone was picked up a small number of times. The chain combines TRBV19 with TRBJ2-5; TRBD2 matches 7 bases. J was trimmed by 2 bases and V by 8 bases; bases with no gene match: 5. Germline CDR1 LNHDA, CDR2 SQIVND (reference sequence). The CDR3 has 13 residues. CDR3 bases: TGTGCCAGTGGGGGGGGAAAACAAGAGACCCAGTACTTC. Its translation is CASGGGKQETQYF.

This chain connects TRBV2 to TRBJ1-1; D ambiguous. Germline assignment: CDR1 SNHLY and CDR2 FYNNEI. Deletions cut 6 bases from V and 2 bases from J, with 10 bases between. This CDR3 is built from 13 residues. For the CDR3, the DNA is TGTGCCAGCAGGACCCGGGGTAACACTGAAGCTTTCTTT. It specifies CASRTRGNTEAFF.

The chain has TRBV5-4 and TRBJ2-7, with a tentative D call TRBD2 (7 bases). CDR3 size: 14 residues. V shed 4 bases and J shed 2 bases, with 13 bases lying between them. In germline, CDR1 is SGHNT, CDR2 YYREEE (reference sequence). CDR3 in amino acids: CASSPTGGPYEQYF. CDR3 DNA: TGTGCCAGCAGCCCCACCGGGGGGCCCTACGAGCAGTACTTC.

Only a few counts were recorded for this clone. The chain couples TRBV5-1 to TRBJ1-1, with a tentative D call TRBD1 (5 bases). This CDR3 region has 15 residues. CDR1 is SGHRS and CDR2 is YFSETQ in the germline V gene. V dropped 0 bases and J dropped 4 bases, with 13 bases sitting between them. CDR3 amino acids: CASSLAGGLSTEAFF. CDR3 in DNA: TGCGCCAGCAGCTTGGCGGGGGGTTTGAGCACTGAAGCTTTCTTT.

V and J are TRBV18 and TRBJ1-1; the D gene is possibly TRBD1 (6 bases). Trimming pared 6 bases from V and 6 bases from J, leaving 14 bases between. The CDR3 covers 13 residues. The germline CDR1 and CDR2 sequences are KGHSH and LQKENI. The CDR3 sequence: CASSPPGGAEAFF. The CDR3 bases are TGTGCCAGCTCGCCTCCGGGGGGCGCTGAAGCTTTCTTT.

This clone was observed a few times. The chain has TRBV3-1 (or the pseudogene TRBV3-2) and TRBJ2-2; the D is unclear. The CDR3 consists of 18 residues. The germline gives CDR1 LGHDT, CDR2 YNNKEL (reference sequence). V was shortened by 4 bases and J by 2 bases, with 20 bases between the two germline ends. The CDR3 reads CASSPRIGSRQNTGELFF. The CDR3 nucleotides are TGTGCCAGCAGCCCTCGTATAGGCAGCAGACAAAACACCGGGGAGCTGTTTTTT.

The V call is TRBV7-9, the J call TRBJ1-5, with D perhaps matching TRBD1 (6 bases). V lost 1 base and J lost 4, with 14 bases in between. Germline V gives CDR1 SEHNR, CDR2 FQNEAQ (reference sequence). This CDR3 spans 16 amino acids. As DNA, the CDR3 is TGTGCCAGCAGCTTAGGTCCGGGACATTTAAATCAGCCCCAGCATTTT. It yields the protein CASSLGPGHLNQPQHF. Full variable domain (rest looked up from reference TRBV7-9 and TRBJ1-5): DTGVSQNPRHKITKRGQNVTFRCDPISEHNRLYWYRQTLGQGPEFLTYFQNEAQLEKSRLLSDRFSAERPKGSFSTLEIQRTEQGDSAMYLCASSLGPGHLNQPQHFGDGTRLSIL.

The chain links TRBV18 to TRBJ1-6, with 7 bases identical to TRBD1. The V gene's germline CDR1 is KGHSH and CDR2 LQKENI. V dropped 2 bases and J dropped 9; count of bases not matched to a gene: 13. The CDR3 spans 17 residues. The CDR3 sequence: CASSPYDPTGRSSPLHF. CDR3 DNA: TGTGCCAGCTCACCATACGACCCGACAGGGAGAAGTTCACCCCTCCACTTT.

The V call is TRBV5-1, the J call TRBJ2-3, with 12 bases matching TRBD2. Germline V gives CDR1 SGHRS, CDR2 YFSETQ. After removal of 5 bases from V and 3 bases from J, the junction contained 4 bases not matched to a gene. The CDR3 contains 15 residues. The CDR3 nucleotides read TGCGCCAGCAGATTCGGGACTAGCGGGACAGATACGCAGTATTTT. Translation gives CASRFGTSGTDTQYF.

The chain couples TRBV7-9 to TRBJ1-1; D remains unclear. Germline loops: CDR1 SEHNR, CDR2 FQNEAQ (reference sequence). This CDR3 contains 13 residues. V lost 1 base and J lost 8, with 11 bases in between. The CDR3 reads CASSLGGYAEAFF. CDR3 DNA sequence: TGTGCCAGCAGCTTAGGCGGCTATGCCGAAGCTTTCTTT.

The genes are TRBV18 and TRBJ1-3; maybe TRBD1 (6 bases). This CDR3 comprises 17 residues. V was clipped by 3 bases and J by 0 bases, with 15 bases between them. The V gene's germline CDR1 is KGHSH and CDR2 LQKENI. CDR3 sequence: CASSPARQATSGNTIYF. CDR3 bases: TGTGCCAGCTCACCGGCCCGACAGGCTACCTCTGGAAACACCATATATTTT. Full variable domain (rest looked up from reference TRBV18 and TRBJ1-3): NAGVMQNPRHLVRRRGQEARLRCSPMKGHSHVYWYRQLPEEGLKFMVYLQKENIIDESGMPKERFSAEFPKEGPSILRIQQVVRGDSAAYFCASSPARQATSGNTIYFGEGSWLTVV.

The chain recombines TRBV21-1 with TRBJ1-5; the table's TRBD1 call for D was not verified on the DNA. TRBV21-1 is classified as a pseudogene. The CDR3 sequence is 19 residues long. The CDR3 loop reads CASSTRAGTGGAGHQPQHF. DNA for the CDR3: TGTGCCAGCAGCACCAGAGCCGGGACAGGGGGCGCGGGCCATCAGCCCCAGCATTTT.

This clone came up once. This chain joins TRBV5-1 and TRBJ1-1; 7 bases fit TRBD1. Germline CDR1 reads SGHRS; CDR2 reads YFSETQ. V lost 0 bases and J lost 0; bases outside the gene matches: 2. The CDR3 is 15 amino acids. CDR3 DNA: TGCGCCAGCAGCTTGGGGGACAGATTGAACACTGAAGCTTTCTTT. Encoded protein: CASSLGDRLNTEAFF.

The chain has TRBV5-1 and TRBJ2-3; 9 nucleotides line up with TRBD2. There are 15 residues in the CDR3. Germline values: CDR1 SGHRS, CDR2 YFSETQ. With 0 bases clipped from V and 1 base from J, the junction kept 0 bases outside the gene matches. The CDR3 DNA follows: TGCGCCAGCAGCTTGGGGACTAGCGGCACAGATACGCAGTATTTT. Protein: CASSLGTSGTDTQYF.

V gene TRBV9 combines with J gene TRBJ2-2, with a weak D call TRBD2 (7 bases). Trimming removed 4 bases from V and 2 bases from J, with 12 bases in between. The CDR3 is 15 amino acids. The germline gives CDR1 SGDLS, CDR2 YYNGEE. Here the CDR3 reads CASSLGGRNTGELFF. The CDR3 coding sequence is TGTGCCAGCAGCCTCGGGGGGCGAAACACCGGGGAGCTGTTTTTT.